This entry lists 7 T cell receptor beta chains sequenced from one sample in a study of technical replicates of blood from four donors. Generated by immunoSEQ multiplex PCR, the TCRdb table keeps only in-frame clones and is missing some. This sample has 91,000 or so clones, with around 96% found just once. The sequenced sample was T cells isolated from PBMCs. The receptors were gathered from a human donor in good health.

Only one count was recorded for this clone. The sample contains more than one DNA sequence encoding this CDR3. The J gene is TRBJ1-1, the V gene TRBV5-1; TRBD1 matches at 9 bases. The CDR3 runs to 15 residues. The germline gives CDR1 SGHRS, CDR2 YFSETQ. J gave up 1 base and V 2 bases, and 3 bases lay outside the gene matches. DNA of the CDR3: TGCGCCAGCAGCTTAGGGGGACAGGGGAACACTGAAGCTTTCTTT. Translation: CASSLGGQGNTEAFF.

This chain connects TRBV27 to TRBJ2-7; unclear D gene. The CDR3 extends over 15 amino acids. Trimming removed 2 bases at V and 2 bases at J, with 13 bases between. Germline CDR1 reads MNHEY; CDR2 reads SMNVEV (reference sequence). The CDR3: CASSLGGTIAYEQYF. The DNA of the CDR3 is TGTGCCAGCAGTTTAGGCGGAACAATTGCCTACGAGCAGTACTTC.

V is TRBV30 and J is TRBJ1-2, with no clear D. Germline lookup yields CDR1 GTSNPN and CDR2 SVGIG (reference sequence). The CDR3 extends over 15 amino acids. With 4 bases removed from V and 5 bases from J, the gap between germline ends came to 20 bases. The CDR3 DNA reads as TGTGCCTGGATCCCTCGGACTCCCCGGGAATATGGCTACACCTTC. The encoded protein is CAWIPRTPREYGYTF.

V is TRBV2 and J is TRBJ2-7; D is possibly TRBD2 (6 bases). Germline loops: CDR1 SNHLY, CDR2 FYNNEI. The length of the CDR3 is 15 residues. V was pared by 10 bases and J by 0 bases, with 19 bases between. CDR3: CATRGRQGLSYEQYF. CDR3 bases: TGTGCCACCCGAGGGAGGCAGGGCCTCTCCTACGAGCAGTACTTC.

The table lists this clone with a few counts. This chain connects TRBV30 to TRBJ2-3; 8 nucleotides agree with TRBD2. Per the germline V gene, CDR1 is GTSNPN and CDR2 is SVGIG (reference sequence). There are 13 residues in the CDR3. The ends lost 2 bases at V and 5 bases at J; junction bases unmatched: 3. DNA for the CDR3: TGTGCCTGGAGTTTCGGGGGGGGAGATACGCAGTATTTT. Amino acid sequence: CAWSFGGGDTQYF.

J is TRBJ2-1 and V is TRBV4-2; 14 nucleotides align to TRBD2. V lost 0 bases and J lost 8; bases outside the gene matches: 3. Germline values: CDR1 LGHNA, CDR2 YNFKEQ. CDR3 length equals 16 residues. CDR3 DNA sequence: TGTGCCAGCAGCCAAGAGGGACTAGCGGGAGATTATGAGCAGTTCTTC. This codes for CASSQEGLAGDYEQFF.

This clone was found once. This sequence joins TRBV2 and TRBJ2-3; 11 nucleotides align to TRBD2. V trimming: 4 bases; J trimming: 4 bases; junction bases outside the gene matches: 13. Germline CDR1 reads SNHLY; CDR2 reads FYNNEI. The CDR3 runs 18 residues. Here the CDR3 DNA reads TGTGCCAGCAGTGTTGTAGCGGGAGGGCCGGGGAGGCCAGATACGCAGTATTTT. Translating it yields CASSVVAGGPGRPDTQYF.